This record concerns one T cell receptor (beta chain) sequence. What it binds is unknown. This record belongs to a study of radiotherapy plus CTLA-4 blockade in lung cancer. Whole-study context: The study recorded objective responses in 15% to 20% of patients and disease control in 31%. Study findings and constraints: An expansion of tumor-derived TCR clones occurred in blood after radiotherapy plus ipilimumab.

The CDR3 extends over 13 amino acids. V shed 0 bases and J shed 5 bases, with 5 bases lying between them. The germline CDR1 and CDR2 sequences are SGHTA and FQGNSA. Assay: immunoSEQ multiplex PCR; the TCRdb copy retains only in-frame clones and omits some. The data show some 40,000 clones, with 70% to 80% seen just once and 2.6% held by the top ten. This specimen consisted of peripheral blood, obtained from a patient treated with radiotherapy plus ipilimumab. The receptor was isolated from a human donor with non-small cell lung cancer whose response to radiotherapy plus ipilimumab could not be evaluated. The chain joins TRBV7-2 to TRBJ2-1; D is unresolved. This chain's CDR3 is CASSLAIHNEQFF. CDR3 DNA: TGTGCCAGCAGCTTAGCCATCCACAATGAGCAGTTCTTC.